These 15 T cell receptor beta chains came from one sample sequenced in a study of cytotoxic CD8 clonotypes in ibrutinib-treated CLL. Assay used: immunoSEQ multiplex PCR; TCRdb lists only in-frame clones, some missing. This repertoire shows around 70,000 clones, around 65% found once; its top ten account for about 5.7%. The input for sequencing was PBMCs, taken after 12 months of ibrutinib treatment. Receptors were obtained from a human donor with chronic lymphocytic leukemia.

The V call is TRBV27, the J call TRBJ2-1; D possibly corresponds to TRBD2 (5 bases). Germline V gene sequence: CDR1 MNHEY, CDR2 SMNVEV (reference sequence). V lost 8 bases and J 5 bases, leaving 25 bases between the germline ends. The CDR3 runs 17 residues. DNA for the CDR3: TGTGCCAGCTCGGCGGGTGGAGGATGGTTAGGCGACAATGAGCAGTTCTTC. It codes for CASSAGGGWLGDNEQFF.

DNA of the CDR3: TGTGCCTGGAGTGTGGAGGGAACTGGAAACACCATATATTTT. As protein: CAWSVEGTGNTIYF. The V call is TRBV30, the J call TRBJ1-3, with D unclear. The CDR3 spans 14 residues. Germline CDR1 is GTSNPN and CDR2 is SVGIG (reference sequence). Trimming cost V 0 bases and J 2 bases, with 8 bases left between them.

This clone came up a few times. This chain links TRBV7-6 with TRBJ2-2; possibly TRBD1 for D (6 bases). Between the trimmed V and J ends, which lost 5 bases and 5 bases, there was a span of 12 bases. The CDR3 spans 14 residues. Germline CDR1 is SGHVS and CDR2 is FNYEAQ. The CDR3 is CASSANQGTGELFF. The CDR3 bases are TGTGCCAGCAGCGCAAATCAGGGGACCGGGGAGCTGTTTTTT.

This clone was counted between two and nine times. The chain joins TRBV2 to TRBJ2-7; D is undetermined. Per the germline V gene, CDR1 is SNHLY and CDR2 is FYNNEI. The CDR3 has 12 residues. V was trimmed by 1 base and J by 4 bases, leaving 5 bases between them. The CDR3 sequence: CASSEVGYEQYF. The CDR3 nucleotides are TGTGCCAGCAGTGAAGTGGGTTACGAGCAGTACTTC.

This clone was found a few times. The gene calls are TRBV7-2 and TRBJ1-1; D is ambiguous. The CDR3 is 14 amino acids. CDR1 is SGHTA, CDR2 FQGNSA, per germline. Trimming shortened V by 5 bases and J by 4 bases, and 14 bases separated the two germline ends. This chain's CDR3 is CASSQHGVLTEAFF. CDR3 sequence (DNA): TGTGCCAGCAGCCAGCATGGGGTTCTCACTGAAGCTTTCTTT.

This chain uses TRBV6-5 with TRBJ1-2, with D uncertain. The CDR3 has 14 residues. The germline V gene has CDR1 MNHEY and CDR2 SVGAGI. Trimming took off 5 bases at V and 0 bases at J, with 10 bases between the two ends. The CDR3 DNA reads as TGTGCCAGCAGTAGGGTGAGAACTAACTATGGCTACACCTTC. The encoded protein is CASSRVRTNYGYTF.

The rearrangement uses TRBV5-1 and TRBJ2-7, with D unclear. V shed 3 bases and J shed 5 bases, with 12 bases lying between them. The CDR3 covers 13 residues. CDR1 is SGHRS, CDR2 YFSETQ, per germline. CDR3 nucleotide sequence: TGCGCCAGCAGCTCCATTTCGGGCCACGAGCAGTACTTC. Translating gives CASSSISGHEQYF.

V and J are TRBV11-3 and TRBJ2-3, with a tentative D call TRBD2 (6 bases). Germline V gene data show CDR1 as SGHNT and CDR2 as YENEEA. This CDR3 spans 13 amino acids. The V and J ends lost 4 bases and 2 bases respectively, with 7 bases between them. In nucleotides, the CDR3 is TGTGCCAGCAGCTGGACTAACACAGATACGCAGTATTTT. Translating it yields CASSWTNTDTQYF.

In this sample, this clone turned up a few times. The chain recombines TRBV11-3 with TRBJ2-7; possible D gene TRBD1, 5 bases. This CDR3 spans 13 amino acids. Germline V gene lookup returns CDR1 SGHNT and CDR2 YENEEA. Between the trimmed V and J ends, which lost 3 bases and 3 bases, there was a span of 9 bases. The CDR3 sequence is CASSFNGHYEQYF. CDR3 coding DNA: TGTGCCAGCAGCTTTAACGGACACTACGAGCAGTACTTC.

This clone was seen more than once but under ten times. The gene calls are TRBV30 and TRBJ1-1, with D unclear. Germline V gene lookup returns CDR1 GTSNPN and CDR2 SVGIG (reference sequence). V was clipped by 3 bases and J by 1 base, with 9 bases between them. The CDR3 runs 13 residues. Here the CDR3 reads CAWRADGNTEAFF. The CDR3 DNA reads as TGTGCCTGGAGGGCGGACGGGAACACTGAAGCTTTCTTT.

The chain is built from TRBV18 and TRBJ1-2; D is perhaps TRBD1 (6 bases). The CDR3 length is 14 residues. V was trimmed by 2 bases and J by 8 bases, leaving 15 bases between them. The germline V gene has CDR1 KGHSH and CDR2 LQKENI. The CDR3 here is CASSPSDAGVGYTF. The DNA for the CDR3 is TGTGCCAGCTCACCATCGGATGCAGGGGTCGGCTACACCTTC. The entire variable domain, with the rest obtained from reference TRBV18 and TRBJ1-2, is as follows: NAGVMQNPRHLVRRRGQEARLRCSPMKGHSHVYWYRQLPEEGLKFMVYLQKENIIDESGMPKERFSAEFPKEGPSILRIQQVVRGDSAAYFCASSPSDAGVGYTFGSGTRLTVV.

This chain connects TRBV10-3 to TRBJ1-1; D gene ambiguous. The V gene lost 1 base and the J gene lost 5 bases, with 11 bases spanning the gap. The germline V gene encodes CDR1 ENHRY and CDR2 SYGVKD. The CDR3 runs 14 residues. In DNA form, the CDR3 reads TGTGCCATCAGTGAGTTGGACCGACTGACTGAAGCTTTCTTT. Encoded protein: CAISELDRLTEAFF.

V gene TRBV5-6 combines with J gene TRBJ2-4; D remains unclear. Deletions cut 0 bases from V and 1 base from J, with 5 bases between. The CDR3 is 14 residues long. CDR1 is SGHDT, CDR2 YYEEEE, per germline. The chain's CDR3 is CASSLAGAKNIQYF. The DNA of the CDR3 is TGTGCCAGCAGCTTGGCTGGGGCCAAAAACATTCAGTACTTC.

This clone occurred a few times. This rearrangement joins TRBV19 to TRBJ1-6, with D tentatively TRBD1 (5 bases). CDR3 length: 12 amino acids. Germline V gene lookup returns CDR1 LNHDA and CDR2 SQIVND (reference sequence). Trimming left V 3 bases short and J 8 bases short, with 5 bases between. The CDR3 DNA follows: TGTGCCAGTAGTATCAGGGATTCACCCCTCCACTTT. Protein product: CASSIRDSPLHF.

The chain joins TRBV9 to TRBJ1-1; TRBD1 is a possible D gene (6 bases). V gave up 0 bases and J gave up 1 base, with 10 bases separating them. The CDR3 loop spans 15 amino acids. CDR1 and CDR2 (germline): SGDLS, YYNGEE. The DNA for the CDR3 is TGTGCCAGCAGCGTAGAATGGGGGCAGAACACTGAAGCTTTCTTT. Encoded protein: CASSVEWGQNTEAFF.